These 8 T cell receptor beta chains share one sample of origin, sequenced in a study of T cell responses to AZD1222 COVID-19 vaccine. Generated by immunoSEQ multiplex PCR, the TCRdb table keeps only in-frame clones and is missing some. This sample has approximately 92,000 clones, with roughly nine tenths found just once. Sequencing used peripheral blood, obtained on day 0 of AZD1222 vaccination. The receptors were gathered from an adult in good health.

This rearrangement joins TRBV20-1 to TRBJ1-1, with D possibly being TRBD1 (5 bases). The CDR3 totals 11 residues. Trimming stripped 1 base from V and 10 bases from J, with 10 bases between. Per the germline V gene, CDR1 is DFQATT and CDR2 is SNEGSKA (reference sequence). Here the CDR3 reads CSARGEGRAFF. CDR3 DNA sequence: TGCAGTGCTAGAGGGGAGGGGAGAGCTTTCTTT.

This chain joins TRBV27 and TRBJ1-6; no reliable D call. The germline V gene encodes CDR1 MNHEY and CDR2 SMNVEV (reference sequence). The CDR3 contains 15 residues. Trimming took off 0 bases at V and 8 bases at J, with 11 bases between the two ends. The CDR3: CASSLSYSADSPLHF. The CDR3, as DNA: TGTGCCAGCAGTTTATCATACAGCGCTGATTCACCCCTCCACTTT.

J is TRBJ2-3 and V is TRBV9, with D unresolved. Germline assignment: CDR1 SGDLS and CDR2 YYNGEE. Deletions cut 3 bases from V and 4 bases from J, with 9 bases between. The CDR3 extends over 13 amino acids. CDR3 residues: CASSGQNPDTQYF. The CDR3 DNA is TGTGCCAGCAGCGGCCAGAACCCAGATACGCAGTATTTT.

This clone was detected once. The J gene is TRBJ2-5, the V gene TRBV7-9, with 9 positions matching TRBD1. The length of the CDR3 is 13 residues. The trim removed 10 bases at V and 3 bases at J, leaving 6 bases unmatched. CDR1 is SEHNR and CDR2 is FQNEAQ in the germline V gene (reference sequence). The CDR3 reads CATLRDREETQYF. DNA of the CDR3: TGTGCCACCCTCCGGGACAGGGAAGAGACCCAGTACTTC.

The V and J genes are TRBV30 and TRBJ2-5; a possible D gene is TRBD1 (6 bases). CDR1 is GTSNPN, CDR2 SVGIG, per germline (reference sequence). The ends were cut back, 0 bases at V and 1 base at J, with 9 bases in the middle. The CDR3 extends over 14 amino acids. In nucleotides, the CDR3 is TGTGCCTGGAGTGTAGGGGGATCCCAAGAGACCCAGTACTTC. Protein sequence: CAWSVGGSQETQYF.

The CDR3 loop is CASSVRQGAEAFF. The CDR3 DNA is TGCGCCAGCAGCGTAAGACAGGGGGCTGAAGCTTTCTTT. V gene TRBV5-1 combines with J gene TRBJ1-1; TRBD1 matches 9 bases. The ends lost 4 bases at V and 6 bases at J; junction bases unmatched: 4. CDR1 and CDR2 (germline): SGHRS, YFSETQ. The CDR3 is 13 residues long.

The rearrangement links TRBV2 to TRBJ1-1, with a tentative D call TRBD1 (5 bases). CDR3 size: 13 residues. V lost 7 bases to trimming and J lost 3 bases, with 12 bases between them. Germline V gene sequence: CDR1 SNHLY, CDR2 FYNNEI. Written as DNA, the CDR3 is TGTGCCAGCAATCAGGGTTCGGACACTGAAGCTTTCTTT. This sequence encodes CASNQGSDTEAFF.

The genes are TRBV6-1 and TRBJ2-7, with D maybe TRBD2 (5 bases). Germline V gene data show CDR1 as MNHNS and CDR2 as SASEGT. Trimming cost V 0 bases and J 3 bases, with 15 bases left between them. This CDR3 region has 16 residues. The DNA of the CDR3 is TGTGCCAGCAGTGAAGCGGGCCGAGGAGCGGTCTACGAGCAGTACTTC. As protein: CASSEAGRGAVYEQYF.